This T cell receptor (beta chain) was found in a study of blood T cells in healthy people across ages. Whole-study findings and limits: Strong correlation was found linking TCR beta diversity to naive T cell percentage.

A second PCR, run for roughly 7 to 11 cycles, used a sample-barcoded 5' primer plus a J-beta primer mix. The template-switch adaptor, which had 12 random nucleotides, put a tag on each cDNA molecule. CDR3-containing paired-end reads numbered at least 2.5 million in each sample. TCRdb called the 5' RACE reads again in MiXCR, with one record for every CDR3 protein. Of about 1.8 million distinct CDR3 sequences in the sample, just under 50% were seen once. This clonotype was observed a few times. Its antigen is currently unknown. Every sample had a minimum of 7 million PBMCs isolated. V was shortened by 3 bases and J by 2 bases, with 13 bases between the two germline ends. CDR1 and CDR2 (germline): LGHDT, YNNKEL (reference sequence). The CDR3 length is 15 residues.

The sequencing input was blood. V gene TRBV3-1 combines with J gene TRBJ1-2; D might be TRBD1 (6 bases). The TCR originated in a woman between 40 and 55 years old in good health. CDR3 sequence (DNA): TGTGCCAGCAGCCAGAGGACAGCAGTCAACTATGGCTACACCTTC. The encoded protein is CASSQRTAVNYGYTF. Full variable domain (missing parts from reference TRBV3-1 and TRBJ1-2): DTAVSQTPKYLVTQMGNDKSIKCEQNLGHDTMYWYKQDSKKFLKIMFSYNNKELIINETVPNRFSPKSPDKAHLNLHINSLELGDSAVYFCASSQRTAVNYGYTFGSGTRLTVV.